The 9 T cell receptor beta chains below were found in one sample sequenced in a study of blood T cell repertoires in COVID-19. Some clones are missing from TCRdb's copy, which holds only in-frame ones; the method was immunoSEQ multiplex PCR. The sample lists 310,000 or so clones, roughly 87% seen once, with about 2% in the top ten. Sequencing was carried out using peripheral blood. All receptors derive from a woman in her 50s who had recovered from COVID-19.

This rearrangement joins TRBV5-1 to TRBJ1-2; perhaps TRBD1 as D (6 bases). The germline V gene encodes CDR1 SGHRS and CDR2 YFSETQ. Trimming stripped 3 bases from V and 2 bases from J, with 26 bases between. The CDR3 has 19 residues. The CDR3 bases are TGCGCCAGCAGCTATCTTATATCAGGGGAAGTCGGGGAGAACTATGGCTACACCTTC. Translation: CASSYLISGEVGENYGYTF. Looking up the rest from reference TRBV5-1 and TRBJ1-2 gives the full variable domain: KAGVTQTPRYLIKTRGQQVTLSCSPISGHRSVSWYQQTPGQGLQFLFEYFSETQRNKGNFPGRFSGRQFSNSRSEMNVSTLELGDSALYLCASSYLISGEVGENYGYTFGSGTRLTVV.

Comments on this clone: As the CDR3 is not closed by the conserved phenylalanine or tryptophan, this likely results from a read error. No DNA is shown, since the ends of the CDR3 on it are uncertain; the CDR3 is the one TCRdb lists. The chain uses TRBV19 and TRBJ1-2. CDR1 and CDR2 (germline): LNHDA, SQIVND (reference sequence). The CDR3 length is 9 residues, termini included. The CDR3 spells CASILGPSG.

This sequence joins TRBV4-1 and TRBJ2-7; TRBD2 matches at 10 bases. The germline V gene encodes CDR1 MGHRA and CDR2 YSYEKL. The CDR3 contains 15 residues. V gave up 4 bases and J gave up 4 bases; unmatched junction bases: 7. The DNA of the CDR3 is TGCGCCAGCAGCCGTCATAGCGGGAGGTTGTACGAGCAGTACTTC. It encodes CASSRHSGRLYEQYF.

As concerns this clone: The junction shows a germline mismatch at one end, possibly a read error. The chain combines TRBV28 with TRBJ1-5; D unclear. Germline CDR1 MDHEN, CDR2 SYDVKM. This CDR3 has 16 residues. CDR3 bases: TGTGCCAGCAGTTTATGGAGCATCTCTAGCTATCAGCCCCAGCATTTT. It yields the protein CASSLWSISSYQPQHF.

The chain employs TRBV29-1 and TRBJ2-6, with unresolved D. The CDR3 totals 15 residues. V lost 1 base and J lost 0, with 7 bases in between. The V gene's germline CDR1 is SQVTM and CDR2 ANQGSEA. CDR3 DNA: TGCAGCGTTGAAGTGGAGAGCTCTGGGGCCAACGTCCTGACTTTC. It is translated as CSVEVESSGANVLTF.

The chain uses TRBV7-9 and TRBJ1-3; TRBD1 is a possible D gene (6 bases). V was shortened by 6 bases and J by 4 bases, with 16 bases between the two germline ends. This CDR3 is 15 amino acids long. Germline CDR1 is SEHNR and CDR2 is FQNEAQ (reference sequence). The CDR3 loop reads CASRPSPGAGNTIYF. As DNA, the CDR3 is TGTGCCAGCAGACCAAGCCCAGGGGCCGGAAACACCATATATTTT. Supplemented by reference TRBV7-9 and TRBJ1-3, the full variable domain reads DTGVSQNPRHKITKRGQNVTFRCDPISEHNRLYWYRQTLGQGPEFLTYFQNEAQLEKSRLLSDRFSAERPKGSFSTLEIQRTEQGDSAMYLCASRPSPGAGNTIYFGEGSWLTVV.

There are a few counts of this clone. The gene calls are TRBV19 and TRBJ2-3; D possibly corresponds to TRBD2 (6 bases). The CDR3 has 13 residues. The V and J ends lost 8 bases and 5 bases respectively, with 14 bases between them. CDR1 and CDR2 from the germline V gene are LNHDA and SQIVND (reference sequence). CDR3 DNA: TGTGCCAGTGCGGGGCCAAGGGGAGATACGCAGTATTTT. Its translation: CASAGPRGDTQYF.

Here the CDR3 reads CASSLQGGAEAFF. The DNA for the CDR3 is TGTGCCAGCAGTTTACAGGGGGGTGCTGAAGCTTTCTTT. The genes are TRBV28 and TRBJ1-1; 7 positions match TRBD1. V trimming: 2 bases; J trimming: 6 bases; junction bases outside the gene matches: 3. The CDR3 covers 13 residues. Germline loops: CDR1 MDHEN, CDR2 SYDVKM.

In nucleotides, the CDR3 is TGTGCCAGCAGTGACCAGGGGAAGGGGACAAATGAGCAGTTCTTC. Translated: CASSDQGKGTNEQFF. The chain is built from TRBV6-2 or TRBV6-3 and TRBJ2-1; D might be TRBD1 (6 bases). V gave up 5 bases and J gave up 7 bases, with 18 bases separating them. Per germline, CDR1 MNHEY and CDR2 SVGEGT. The CDR3 sequence is 15 residues long.